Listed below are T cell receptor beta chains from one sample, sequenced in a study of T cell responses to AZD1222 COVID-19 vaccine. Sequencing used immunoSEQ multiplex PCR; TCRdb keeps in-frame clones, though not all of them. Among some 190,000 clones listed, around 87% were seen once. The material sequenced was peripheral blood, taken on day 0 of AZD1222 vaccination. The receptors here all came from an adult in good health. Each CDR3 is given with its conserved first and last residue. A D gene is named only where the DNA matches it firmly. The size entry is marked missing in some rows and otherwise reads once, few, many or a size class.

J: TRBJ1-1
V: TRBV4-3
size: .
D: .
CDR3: CASSQAARNTEAFF
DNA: TGCGCCAGCAGCCAAGCCGCGCGGAACACTGAAGCTTTCTTT

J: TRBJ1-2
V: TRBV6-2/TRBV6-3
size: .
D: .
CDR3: CASSYSIGLDYGYTF
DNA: TGTGCCAGCAGTTACTCGATCGGGCTGGACTATGGCTACACCTTC

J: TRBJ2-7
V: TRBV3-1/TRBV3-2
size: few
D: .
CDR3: CASSQEGAGNEQYF
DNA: TGTGCCAGCAGCCAAGAGGGGGCAGGTAACGAGCAGTACTTC

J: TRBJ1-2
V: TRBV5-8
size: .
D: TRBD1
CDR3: CASSLTGTGYTF
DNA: TGTGCCAGCAGCCTGACAGGGACCGGCTACACCTTC

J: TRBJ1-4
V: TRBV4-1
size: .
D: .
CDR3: CASSQPWTSEKLFF
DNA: TGCGCCAGCAGCCAACCCTGGACGAGCGAAAAACTGTTTTTT

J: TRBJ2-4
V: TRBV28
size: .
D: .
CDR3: CASSLVTTIKNIQYF
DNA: TGTGCCAGCAGTTTGGTCACAACCATCAAAAACATTCAGTACTTC

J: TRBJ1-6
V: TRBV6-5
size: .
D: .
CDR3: CASRRQNSPLHF
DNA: TGTGCCAGCCGCCGGCAGAATTCACCCCTCCACTTT

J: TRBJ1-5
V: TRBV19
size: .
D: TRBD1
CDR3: CASSIDPRGLSNQPQHF
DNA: TGTGCCAGTAGTATAGATCCGAGGGGGCTTAGCAATCAGCCCCAGCATTTT

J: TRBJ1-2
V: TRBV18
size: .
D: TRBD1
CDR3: CASSPRITGQARGANYGYTF
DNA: TGTGCCAGCTCACCTCGTATAACGGGACAGGCGAGGGGAGCTAACTATGGCTACACCTTC

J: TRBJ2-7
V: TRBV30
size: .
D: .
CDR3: CAWSVGSGPYEQYF
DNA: TGTGCCTGGAGTGTGGGCAGTGGGCCCTACGAGCAGTACTTC

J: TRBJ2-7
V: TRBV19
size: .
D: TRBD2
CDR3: CASSILGGRYEQYF
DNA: TGTGCCAGTAGTATACTCGGGGGGAGATACGAGCAGTACTTC

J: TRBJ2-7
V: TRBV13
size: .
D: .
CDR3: CASSLVRGVYEQYF
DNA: TGTGCCAGCAGCTTAGTGCGGGGAGTCTACGAGCAGTACTTC

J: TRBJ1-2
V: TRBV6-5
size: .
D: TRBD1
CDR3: CASSRDSHYGYTF
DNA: TGTGCCAGCAGCCGGGACAGCCACTATGGCTACACCTTC

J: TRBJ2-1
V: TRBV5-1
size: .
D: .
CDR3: CASSLAAGPAGEQFF
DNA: TGCGCCAGCAGCTTGGCGGCAGGGCCAGCGGGTGAGCAGTTCTTC

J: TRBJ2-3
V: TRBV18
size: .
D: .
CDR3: CASSPRRSTDTQYF
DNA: TGTGCCAGCTCACCACGGAGGTCCACAGATACGCAGTATTTT

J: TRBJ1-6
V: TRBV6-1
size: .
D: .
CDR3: CASSDLVFEYGNSPLHF
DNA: TGTGCCAGCAGTGACTTGGTGTTTGAGTATGGCAATTCACCCCTCCACTTT

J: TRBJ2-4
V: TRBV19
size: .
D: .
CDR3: CASSIPTRGKNIQYF
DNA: TGTGCCAGTAGTATACCTACCCGGGGAAAAAACATTCAGTACTTC

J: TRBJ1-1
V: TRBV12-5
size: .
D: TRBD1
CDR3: CASGLVRGRGDAEAFF
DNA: TGTGCTAGTGGTTTGGTACGCGGCAGGGGGGACGCTGAAGCTTTCTTT

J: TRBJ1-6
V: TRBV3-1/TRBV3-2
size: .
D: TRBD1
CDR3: CASSQGQGINSPLHF
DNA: TGTGCCAGCAGCCAAGGACAGGGAATTAATTCACCCCTCCACTTT

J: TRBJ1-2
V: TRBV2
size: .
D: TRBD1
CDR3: CAIHFNGTGPHYGYTF
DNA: TGTGCCATACACTTTAACGGGACAGGCCCGCACTATGGCTACACCTTC

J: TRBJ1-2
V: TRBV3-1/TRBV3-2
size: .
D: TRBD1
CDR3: CASSRPGQASYGYTF
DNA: TGTGCCAGCAGTCGCCCGGGACAGGCTTCCTATGGCTACACCTTC

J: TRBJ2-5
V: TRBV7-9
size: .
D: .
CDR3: CASSLGQYAETQYF
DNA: TGTGCCAGCAGCTTGGGGCAGTACGCAGAGACCCAGTACTTC

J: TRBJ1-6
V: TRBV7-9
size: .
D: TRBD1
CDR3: CASSLVRGLDSPLHF
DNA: TGTGCCAGCAGCTTAGTCAGGGGGCTGGATTCACCCCTCCACTTT